The 23 T cell receptor beta chains below were found in one sample sequenced in a study of cytomegalovirus exposure and HLA in healthy donors. The PCR employed 60 Vbeta primers together with 13 Jbeta primers. Sequencing used immunoSEQ multiplex PCR; TCRdb keeps in-frame clones, though not all of them. The table shows under 200,000 clones, with 75% to 85% occurring only once. The sequenced sample was PBMCs. These receptor sequences come from a woman under 30 in good health and CMV-seronegative.

The rearrangement uses TRBV7-2 and TRBJ2-7; D gene unclear. The germline V and J ends were trimmed by 3 bases and 4 bases, with 10 bases remaining between them. Germline CDR1 reads SGHTA; CDR2 reads FQGNSA. This CDR3 contains 13 residues. Here the CDR3 DNA reads TGTGCCAGCAGCTTCGGTCCAACTTACGAGCAGTACTTC. Protein: CASSFGPTYEQYF.

This rearrangement joins TRBV5-1 to TRBJ1-1, with 8 bases matching TRBD1. This CDR3 has 18 amino acids. The junction had 13 bases not matched to a gene; V was cut back by 0 bases and J by 3 bases. The germline CDR1 and CDR2 sequences are SGHRS and YFSETQ. The CDR3 coding sequence is TGCGCCAGCAGCTTGGCCCCGCAGGGGGCAGTTGGGTACACTGAAGCTTTCTTT. Protein product: CASSLAPQGAVGYTEAFF. The full variable domain, completed using reference TRBV5-1 and TRBJ1-1, is KAGVTQTPRYLIKTRGQQVTLSCSPISGHRSVSWYQQTPGQGLQFLFEYFSETQRNKGNFPGRFSGRQFSNSRSEMNVSTLELGDSALYLCASSLAPQGAVGYTEAFFGQGTRLTVV.

With respect to this clone: Distinct nucleotide sequences in the sample also encode this CDR3. The V call is TRBV7-3, the J call TRBJ2-1; D is perhaps TRBD1 (6 bases). CDR1 SGHTA and CDR2 FQGTGA come from the germline V gene. This CDR3 spans 11 amino acids. With 4 bases removed from V and 9 bases from J, the gap between germline ends came to 7 bases. CDR3 in DNA: TGTGCCAGCAGCTCACAGGGTGAGCAGTTCTTC. It specifies CASSSQGEQFF.

The J gene is TRBJ2-2, the V gene TRBV7-8, with TRBD2 matching 10 bases. The CDR3 loop spans 18 amino acids. Germline CDR1 and CDR2: SGHVS and FQNEAQ. The junction had 10 bases not matched to a gene; V was cut back by 4 bases and J by 2 bases. The CDR3 here is CASSSTGLARSNTGELFF. In nucleotides, the CDR3 is TGTGCCAGCAGCTCAACGGGACTAGCGAGATCTAACACCGGGGAGCTGTTTTTT.

Only one count was recorded for this clone. The CDR3 protein is CASSSQGSYTQYF. The CDR3 DNA follows: TGCGCCAGCAGTTCTCAGGGGTCATATACGCAGTATTTT. The V gene is TRBV10-2, the J gene TRBJ2-3; possible D gene TRBD1, 6 bases. CDR3 length: 13 residues. The germline CDR1 and CDR2 sequences are WSHSY and SAAADI. Trimming stripped 5 bases from V and 7 bases from J, with 13 bases between.

The genes are TRBV5-1 and TRBJ2-3; 9 nucleotides agree with TRBD1. The V and J ends lost 4 bases and 3 bases, in that order; junction bases with no gene match: 3. This CDR3 is 14 amino acids long. Germline V gene sequence: CDR1 SGHRS, CDR2 YFSETQ. CDR3 loop: CASSRDRETDTQYF. CDR3 nucleotides: TGCGCCAGCAGCCGGGACAGGGAAACAGATACGCAGTATTTT.

This clone was seen just once. V usage is TRBV7-2 and J usage is TRBJ2-7; possible D gene TRBD1, 5 bases. V lost 0 bases and J 2 bases, leaving 11 bases between the germline ends. The CDR3 totals 15 residues. The germline V gene encodes CDR1 SGHTA and CDR2 FQGNSA. CDR3 nucleotides: TGTGCCAGCAGCTTAGCGCTAGGGGCTACCTACGAGCAGTACTTC. Its translation is CASSLALGATYEQYF.

The genes are TRBV4-2 and TRBJ2-2, with D tentatively TRBD2 (5 bases). The V and J ends lost 0 bases and 6 bases respectively, with 8 bases between them. Per the germline V gene, CDR1 is LGHNA and CDR2 is YNFKEQ. The CDR3 is 14 amino acids. CDR3 in amino acids: CASSQEGEAGELFF. The CDR3, as DNA: TGTGCCAGCAGCCAAGAGGGAGAGGCCGGGGAGCTGTTTTTT.

J is TRBJ2-7 and V is TRBV6-1, with 9 positions matching TRBD1. The V gene's germline CDR1 is MNHNS and CDR2 SASEGT. V dropped 8 bases and J dropped 1; count of bases not matched to a gene: 9. The CDR3 is made up of 15 amino acids. The CDR3: CASALQGAVSYEQYF. The CDR3 DNA reads TGTGCCAGCGCTTTACAGGGGGCGGTGTCCTACGAGCAGTACTTC.

This clone appeared a few times. This rearrangement joins TRBV19 to TRBJ1-2, with a weak D call TRBD1 (5 bases). This CDR3 contains 14 residues. Germline CDR1 reads LNHDA; CDR2 reads SQIVND (reference sequence). V was trimmed by 5 bases and J by 0 bases, leaving 10 bases between them. In nucleotides, the CDR3 is TGTGCCAGTAGTCGGCAGGGAACTAACTATGGCTACACCTTC. Translation gives CASSRQGTNYGYTF.

This CDR3 is CASSSGEREWYTGELFF. The CDR3 bases are TGTGCCAGCAGCTCCGGGGAGCGGGAGTGGTACACCGGGGAGCTGTTTTTT. The genes are TRBV11-2 and TRBJ2-2; the match to TRBD2 covers 8 bases. V gave up 4 bases and J gave up 3 bases; unmatched junction bases: 10. The CDR3 totals 17 residues. Germline values: CDR1 SGHAT, CDR2 FQNNGV.

The chain combines TRBV6-6 with TRBJ2-7, with D unclear. The CDR3 sequence is 12 residues long. Trimming took off 8 bases at V and 3 bases at J, with 11 bases between the two ends. Per the germline V gene, CDR1 is MNHNY and CDR2 is SVGAGI (reference sequence). CDR3 nucleotide sequence: TGTGCCAGCGGGCCGGCCTACTACGAGCAGTACTTC. As protein: CASGPAYYEQYF.

This sequence joins TRBV11-3 and TRBJ2-2; D might be TRBD2 (6 bases). The V gene lost 5 bases and the J gene lost 3 bases, with 10 bases spanning the gap. CDR1 SGHNT and CDR2 YENEEA come from the germline V gene. The CDR3 covers 14 residues. The CDR3 here is CASSTGGYTGELFF. The DNA for the CDR3 is TGTGCCAGCAGCACCGGGGGTTACACCGGGGAGCTGTTTTTT.

V gene TRBV11-3 combines with J gene TRBJ1-1; D unresolved. Germline values: CDR1 SGHNT, CDR2 YENEEA. V was clipped by 0 bases and J by 8 bases, with 19 bases between them. CDR3 size: 16 residues. Here the CDR3 DNA reads TGTGCCAGCAGCTTAGATGGGAACACGCCGGGAGTCGAAGCTTTCTTT. The encoded protein is CASSLDGNTPGVEAFF.

V usage is TRBV19 and J usage is TRBJ1-1; TRBD1 is a possible D gene (5 bases). V was cut by 2 bases and J by 0 bases, with 10 bases left in between. CDR3 length: 15 residues. The germline gives CDR1 LNHDA, CDR2 SQIVND (reference sequence). The CDR3: CASSILEGMNTEAFF. The CDR3 DNA sequence: TGTGCCAGTAGTATATTGGAGGGGATGAACACTGAAGCTTTCTTT. The full variable domain, completed using reference TRBV19 and TRBJ1-1, is DGGITQSPKYLFRKEGQNVTLSCEQNLNHDAMYWYRQDPGQGLRLIYYSQIVNDFQKGDIAEGYSVSREKKESFPLTVTSAQKNPTAFYLCASSILEGMNTEAFFGQGTRLTVV.

The chain joins TRBV27 to TRBJ2-5; 10 bases align to TRBD1. The CDR3 runs 14 residues. From germline, CDR1 is MNHEY and CDR2 SMNVEV (reference sequence). After removal of 3 bases from V and 11 bases from J, the junction contained 9 bases not matched to a gene. CDR3 protein: CASSFRQGAGEQYF. The CDR3 DNA is TGTGCCAGCAGTTTTCGACAGGGGGCCGGGGAGCAGTACTTC.

V and J are TRBV2 and TRBJ1-6; D remains unclear. The CDR3 contains 13 residues. Germline values: CDR1 SNHLY, CDR2 FYNNEI. Trimming took 2 bases from V and 6 from J, leaving 5 bases between them. The CDR3 reads CASSEPGNSPLHF. Written as DNA, the CDR3 is TGTGCCAGCAGTGAACCGGGTAATTCACCCCTCCACTTT.

CDR3 residues: CASSLAAGVPYEQYF. DNA for the CDR3: TGTGCCAGCAGCTTAGCCGCGGGAGTACCTTACGAGCAGTACTTC. The rearrangement joins TRBV7-9 to TRBJ2-7; TRBD2 aligns across 7 bases. J lost 4 bases, V lost 0 bases, and 6 bases had no gene match. This CDR3 has 15 amino acids. Germline values: CDR1 SEHNR, CDR2 FQNEAQ (reference sequence).

V is TRBV5-4 and J is TRBJ1-1, with 10 nucleotides matching TRBD1. There are 16 residues in the CDR3. Per germline, CDR1 SGHNT and CDR2 YYREEE (reference sequence). The V and J ends lost 1 base and 1 base, in that order; junction bases with no gene match: 4. CDR3 coding DNA: TGTGCCAGCAGCTTGAAGGGACAGGGGCAGAACACTGAAGCTTTCTTT. It yields the protein CASSLKGQGQNTEAFF.

V usage is TRBV18 and J usage is TRBJ1-5; possibly TRBD1 for D (6 bases). The CDR3 extends over 15 amino acids. Germline V gives CDR1 KGHSH, CDR2 LQKENI. Trimming stripped 6 bases from V and 7 bases from J, with 19 bases between. Here the CDR3 DNA reads TGTGCCAGCTCCCCCCTGGGGGCCGCAGAACAGCCCCAGCATTTT. Its protein is CASSPLGAAEQPQHF.

The chain carries TRBV2 and TRBJ2-3; no firm D call. CDR3 length: 15 residues. Germline CDR1 is SNHLY and CDR2 is FYNNEI. The V and J ends lost 3 bases and 1 base respectively, with 11 bases between them. This CDR3 reads CASSDDWFGTDTQYF. The CDR3 DNA reads TGTGCCAGCAGTGACGACTGGTTCGGCACAGATACGCAGTATTTT.

This clone was detected a few times. This chain links TRBV14 with TRBJ2-1; D possibly corresponds to TRBD2 (5 bases). Germline V gene data show CDR1 as SGHDN and CDR2 as FVKESK. V shed 5 bases and J shed 10 bases, with 15 bases lying between them. CDR3 size: 13 residues. This CDR3 is CASSYMVVAEQFF. DNA for the CDR3: TGTGCCAGCAGCTATATGGTCGTAGCGGAGCAGTTCTTC.

V is TRBV29-1 and J is TRBJ1-1, with 7 bases aligning to TRBD1. The ends lost 8 bases at V and 0 bases at J; junction bases unmatched: 6. The CDR3 covers 13 residues. CDR1 and CDR2 (germline): SQVTM, ANQGSEA. CDR3 sequence (DNA): TGCAGCATGAGGGACAGAATGAACACTGAAGCTTTCTTT. This encodes CSMRDRMNTEAFF.